The rows below give T cell receptor beta chains drawn from one sample of a study of control samples from healthy donors and cancer patients. The table came from immunoSEQ multiplex PCR; TCRdb's copy has only in-frame clones and leaves some out. Of 190,000 or so clones in the sample, roughly 93% were seen once. The sample taken for sequencing was blood. The source is a man between 18 and 35 years old in good health. Both conserved end residues are trimmed from each CDR3. Fields, in order: V gene, D gene, CDR3 protein. A D gene is named only where the DNA matches it firmly.

TRBV18	TRBD2	ASSPPNRDYSYEQY
TRBV10-3	TRBD1	AISESQGAEGYT
TRBV24-1	.	ATSDLGQNLREQF
TRBV9	.	ASSVVAGANTGELF
TRBV4-2	.	ASSQERAGKNTGELF
TRBV3-1/TRBV3-2	.	ASRGGPNTEAF
TRBV25-1	.	ASSRVDSNEQF
TRBV12-2	.	ASRLARANTEAF
TRBV20-1	TRBD2	SASFAGGIGEQY
TRBV5-1	TRBD2	ASSLEGGGNDEQY
TRBV18	.	ASSPQIGTPNTEAF
TRBV29-1	TRBD1	SAKRDSHEQY
TRBV3-1/TRBV3-2	.	ASSLWTAQEKLF
TRBV5-1	.	ASSLEVSGGLYNEQF